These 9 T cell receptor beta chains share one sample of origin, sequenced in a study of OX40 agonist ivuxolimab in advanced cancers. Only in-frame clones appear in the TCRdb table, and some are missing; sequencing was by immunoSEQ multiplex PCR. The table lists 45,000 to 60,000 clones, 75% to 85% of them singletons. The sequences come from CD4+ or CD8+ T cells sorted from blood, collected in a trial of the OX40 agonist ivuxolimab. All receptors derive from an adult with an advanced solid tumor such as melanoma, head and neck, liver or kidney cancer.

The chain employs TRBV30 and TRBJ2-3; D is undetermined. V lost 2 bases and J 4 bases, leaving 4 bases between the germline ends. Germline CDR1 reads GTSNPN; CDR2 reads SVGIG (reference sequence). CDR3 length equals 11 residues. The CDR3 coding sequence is TGTGCCTGGAGTACAGCAGATACGCAGTATTTT. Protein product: CAWSTADTQYF.

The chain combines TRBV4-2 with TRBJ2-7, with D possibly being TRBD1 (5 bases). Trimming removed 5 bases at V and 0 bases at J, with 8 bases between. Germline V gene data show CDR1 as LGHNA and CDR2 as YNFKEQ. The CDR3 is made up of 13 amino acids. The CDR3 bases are TGTGCCAGCAGCGCCGACAGCTCCTACGAGCAGTACTTC. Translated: CASSADSSYEQYF.

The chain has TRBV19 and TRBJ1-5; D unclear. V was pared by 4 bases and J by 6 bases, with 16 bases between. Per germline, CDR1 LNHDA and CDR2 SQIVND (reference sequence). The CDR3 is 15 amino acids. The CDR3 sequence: CASSNAGLLGQPQHF. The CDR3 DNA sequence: TGTGCCAGTAGTAACGCGGGCCTACTAGGTCAGCCCCAGCATTTT.

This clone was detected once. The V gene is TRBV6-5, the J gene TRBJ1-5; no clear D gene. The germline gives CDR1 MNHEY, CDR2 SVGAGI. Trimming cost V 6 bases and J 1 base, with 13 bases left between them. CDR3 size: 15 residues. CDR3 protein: CASRRAVASNQPQHF. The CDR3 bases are TGTGCCAGCAGGAGGGCAGTTGCCAGCAATCAGCCCCAGCATTTT.

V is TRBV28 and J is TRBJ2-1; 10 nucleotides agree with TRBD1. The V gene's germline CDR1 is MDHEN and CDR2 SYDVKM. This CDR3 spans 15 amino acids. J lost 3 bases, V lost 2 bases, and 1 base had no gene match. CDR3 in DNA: TGTGCCAGCAGTTTAGGGACAGGGGTCTACAATGAGCAGTTCTTC. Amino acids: CASSLGTGVYNEQFF.

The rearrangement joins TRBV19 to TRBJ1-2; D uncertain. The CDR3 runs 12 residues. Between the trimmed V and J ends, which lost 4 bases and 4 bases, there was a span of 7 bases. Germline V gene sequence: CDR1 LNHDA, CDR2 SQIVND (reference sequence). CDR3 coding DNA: TGTGCCAGTAGTACCCGGCTCTATGGCTACACCTTC. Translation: CASSTRLYGYTF.

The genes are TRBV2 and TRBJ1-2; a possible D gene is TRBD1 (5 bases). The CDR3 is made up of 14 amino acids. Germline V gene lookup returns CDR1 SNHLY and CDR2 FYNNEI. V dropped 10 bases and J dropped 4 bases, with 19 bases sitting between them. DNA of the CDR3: TGTGCCACAACTCCCGCCAGGGCCCCCTATGGCTACACCTTC. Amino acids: CATTPARAPYGYTF.

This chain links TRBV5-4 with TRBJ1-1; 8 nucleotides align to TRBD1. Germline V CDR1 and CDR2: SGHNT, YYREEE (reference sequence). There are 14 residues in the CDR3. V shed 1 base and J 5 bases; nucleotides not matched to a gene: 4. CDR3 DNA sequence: TGTGCCAGCAGCTTGCAGGGGGCAAAAACTGAAGCTTTCTTT. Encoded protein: CASSLQGAKTEAFF.

CDR3 coding DNA: TGTGCCAGCAGTGAAAGGCGGGAGGGCGACAAAAACATTCAGTACTTC. This gives the protein CASSERREGDKNIQYF. The chain carries TRBV2 and TRBJ2-4, with 9 bases identical to TRBD2. The CDR3 loop spans 16 amino acids. V gave up 2 bases and J gave up 3 bases; unmatched junction bases: 5. Per the germline V gene, CDR1 is SNHLY and CDR2 is FYNNEI. Full variable domain (missing parts from reference TRBV2 and TRBJ2-4): EPEVTQTPSHQVTQMGQEVILRCVPISNHLYFYWYRQILGQKVEFLVSFYNNEISEKSEIFDDQFSVERPDGSNFTLKIRSTKLEDSAMYFCASSERREGDKNIQYFGAGTRLSVL.